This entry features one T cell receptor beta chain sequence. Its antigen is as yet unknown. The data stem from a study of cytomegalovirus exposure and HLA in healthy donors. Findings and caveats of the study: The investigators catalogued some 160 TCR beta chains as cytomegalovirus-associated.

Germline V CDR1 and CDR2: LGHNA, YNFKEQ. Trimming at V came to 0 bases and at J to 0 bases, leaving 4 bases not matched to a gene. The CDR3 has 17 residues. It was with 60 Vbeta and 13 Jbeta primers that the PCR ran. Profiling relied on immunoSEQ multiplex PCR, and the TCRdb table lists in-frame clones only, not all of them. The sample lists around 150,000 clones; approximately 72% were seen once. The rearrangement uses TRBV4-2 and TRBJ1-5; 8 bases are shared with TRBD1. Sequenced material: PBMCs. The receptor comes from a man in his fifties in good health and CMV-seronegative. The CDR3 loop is CASSQEGTGYSNQPQHF. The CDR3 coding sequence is TGTGCCAGCAGCCAAGAGGGGACAGGTTATAGCAATCAGCCCCAGCATTTT.